What follows are 14 T cell receptor beta chains derived from one specimen sequenced in a study of blood T cell repertoires in COVID-19 (dated by TCRdb to 2020 to 2021). To prepare the library, the immunoSEQ multiplex PCR assay was applied. TCRdb retrieved this table from immuneACCESS and kept in-frame rearrangements only. Not all clones are present; in checked studies, unresolved V genes account for under half, and no reason is known for the remainder. For this sample the table gives roughly 42,000 clones, of which nearly 90% were detected only once. Roughly 2.8% of the sample is taken by the ten largest. Sequenced: peripheral blood. The receptors come from a man aged 50-59 years with active COVID-19.

The V and J genes are TRBV6-1 and TRBJ1-2; D might be TRBD1 (6 bases). The CDR3 is 14 amino acids. Germline CDR1 reads MNHNS; CDR2 reads SASEGT. Trimming stripped 3 bases from V and 8 bases from J, with 16 bases between. CDR3 region: CASSESWQGTGYTF. CDR3 bases: TGTGCCAGCAGTGAGAGTTGGCAGGGGACCGGCTACACCTTC.

The V call is TRBV9, the J call TRBJ2-7; 7 bases agree with TRBD2. Germline CDR1 and CDR2: SGDLS and YYNGEE. V lost 3 bases, J lost 2 bases, and 8 bases stayed unmatched. CDR3 length: 15 residues. The CDR3 bases are TGTGCCAGCAGCGAAGGGTCAGGACTAGCCTACGAGCAGTACTTC. This translates into CASSEGSGLAYEQYF.

The chain has TRBV28 and TRBJ1-5; no definite D call. Per the germline V gene, CDR1 is MDHEN and CDR2 is SYDVKM. The V end was cut by 7 bases, the J end by 0 bases, with 4 bases between. The CDR3 covers 12 residues. CDR3 region: CASTLSNQPQHF. CDR3 nucleotides: TGTGCCAGCACCCTTAGCAATCAGCCCCAGCATTTT.

This clone was recorded once. At one boundary the junction diverges from the germline segment, which might be a read error. Other DNA sequences in this specimen translate into the identical CDR3. The chain employs TRBV28 and TRBJ1-2; 7 bases line up with TRBD1. The CDR3 is 14 amino acids. From germline, CDR1 is MDHEN and CDR2 SYDVKM. The CDR3 region is CASRPRGQFYGYTF. Here the CDR3 DNA reads TGCGCCAGCAGACCACGGGGACAGTTCTATGGCTACACCTTC.

The chain couples TRBV5-1 to TRBJ2-5; 8 bases fit TRBD2. There are 14 residues in the CDR3. The germline V gene encodes CDR1 SGHRS and CDR2 YFSETQ. The V gene end was trimmed by 0 bases and the J gene end by 5 bases; junction bases not matched to a gene: 3. The DNA for the CDR3 is TGCGCCAGCAGCTTGGATACTAGCGGCGAGACCCAGTACTTC. It is translated as CASSLDTSGETQYF.

The V and J genes are TRBV7-9 and TRBJ2-5; 9 bases are shared with TRBD1. The CDR3 is 15 amino acids. V lost 5 bases to trimming and J lost 5 bases; unmatched junction nucleotides: 9. Per germline, CDR1 SEHNR and CDR2 FQNEAQ (reference sequence). The chain's CDR3 is CASSMGQGASETQYF. Here the CDR3 DNA reads TGTGCCAGCAGCATGGGACAGGGCGCATCCGAGACCCAGTACTTC.

This chain's CDR3 is CASSLLSGTVSQEQYF. In nucleotides, the CDR3 is TGCGCCAGCAGCTTACTCTCCGGGACAGTTTCTCAAGAGCAGTACTTC. The rearrangement links TRBV5-1 to TRBJ2-7; 7 positions agree with TRBD1. CDR1 and CDR2 from the germline V gene are SGHRS and YFSETQ. The CDR3 loop spans 16 amino acids. The V segment lost 2 bases and the J segment 7 bases; nucleotides outside the gene matches: 15.

The V call is TRBV15, the J call TRBJ2-5; perhaps TRBD2 as D (6 bases). The CDR3 extends over 15 amino acids. Germline V gene lookup returns CDR1 LNHNV and CDR2 YYDKDF (reference sequence). The V gene lost 1 base and the J gene lost 2 bases, with 11 bases spanning the gap. CDR3: CATSRARGLQETQYF. CDR3 nucleotides: TGTGCCACCAGCAGAGCTAGGGGACTTCAAGAGACCCAGTACTTC.

J is TRBJ2-2 and V is TRBV3-1 (or the pseudogene TRBV3-2); tentative D call: TRBD2 (6 bases). Trimming left V 4 bases short and J 2 bases short, with 14 bases between. Looked up from germline, CDR1 is LGHDT and CDR2 is YNNKEL (reference sequence). This CDR3 is built from 16 residues. The CDR3 region has the DNA TGTGCCAGCAGCCCCTACCGGACTACAAACACCGGGGAGCTGTTTTTT. Translated: CASSPYRTTNTGELFF.

This chain links TRBV29-1 with TRBJ1-5; perhaps TRBD1 as D (5 bases). V lost 3 bases and J lost 7, with 13 bases in between. Per germline, CDR1 SQVTM and CDR2 ANQGSEA. This CDR3 spans 13 amino acids. This CDR3 reads CSVEIPGQQPQHF. The CDR3 bases are TGCAGCGTTGAGATCCCAGGGCAACAGCCCCAGCATTTT.

The CDR3 DNA reads TGCGCCAGCAGTGAGTTAGCGGGGGGGACCCCAAACAATGAGCAGTTCTTC. Amino acids: CASSELAGGTPNNEQFF. This chain connects TRBV10-2 to TRBJ2-1, with 11 bases fitting TRBD2. CDR3 length equals 17 residues. The V gene's germline CDR1 is WSHSY and CDR2 SAAADI. The trim removed 1 base at V and 5 bases at J, leaving 7 bases unmatched.

This sequence joins TRBV9 and TRBJ1-4, with D tentatively TRBD1 (6 bases). CDR1 SGDLS and CDR2 YYNGEE come from the germline V gene. The V end was cut by 2 bases, the J end by 5 bases, with 13 bases between. The CDR3 sequence is 15 residues long. DNA of the CDR3: TGTGCCAGCAGCGTTGGTACAGGGAAAAATGAAAAACTGTTTTTT. It yields the protein CASSVGTGKNEKLFF.

This chain uses TRBV5-1 with TRBJ2-7; D possibly corresponds to TRBD1 (5 bases). This CDR3 spans 14 amino acids. Germline V lookup: CDR1 SGHRS, CDR2 YFSETQ. Trimming cost V 0 bases and J 7 bases, with 14 bases left between them. The CDR3 DNA follows: TGCGCCAGCAGCTTGGATCGACGGAGACAGGAGCAGTACTTC. Translation: CASSLDRRRQEQYF.

The J gene is TRBJ1-6, the V gene TRBV30, with D unresolved. Germline loops: CDR1 GTSNPN, CDR2 SVGIG (reference sequence). This CDR3 is built from 13 residues. Deletions cut 1 base from V and 7 bases from J, with 8 bases between. CDR3 in DNA: TGTGCCTGGAGTGGGTCAGTAAATTCACCCCTCCACTTT. It codes for CAWSGSVNSPLHF.